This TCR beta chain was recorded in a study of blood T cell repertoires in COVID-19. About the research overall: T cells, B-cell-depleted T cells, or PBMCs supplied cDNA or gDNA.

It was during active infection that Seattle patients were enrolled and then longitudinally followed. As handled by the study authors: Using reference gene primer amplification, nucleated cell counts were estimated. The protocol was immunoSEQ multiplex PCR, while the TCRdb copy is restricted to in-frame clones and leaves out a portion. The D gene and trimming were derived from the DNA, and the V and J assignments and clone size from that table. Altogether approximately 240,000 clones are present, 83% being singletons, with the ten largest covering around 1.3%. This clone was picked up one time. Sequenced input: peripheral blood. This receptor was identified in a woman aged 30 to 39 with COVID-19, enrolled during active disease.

CDR3 sequence: CASSVGDSKNSPLHF. The CDR3 coding sequence is TGTGCCAGCAGCGTAGGGGACAGTAAAAATTCACCCCTCCACTTT. V usage is TRBV7-6 and J usage is TRBJ1-6, with 7 positions matching TRBD1. The germline gives CDR1 SGHVS, CDR2 FNYEAQ. With 5 bases clipped from V and 7 bases from J, the junction kept 8 bases outside the gene matches. The CDR3 loop spans 15 amino acids.